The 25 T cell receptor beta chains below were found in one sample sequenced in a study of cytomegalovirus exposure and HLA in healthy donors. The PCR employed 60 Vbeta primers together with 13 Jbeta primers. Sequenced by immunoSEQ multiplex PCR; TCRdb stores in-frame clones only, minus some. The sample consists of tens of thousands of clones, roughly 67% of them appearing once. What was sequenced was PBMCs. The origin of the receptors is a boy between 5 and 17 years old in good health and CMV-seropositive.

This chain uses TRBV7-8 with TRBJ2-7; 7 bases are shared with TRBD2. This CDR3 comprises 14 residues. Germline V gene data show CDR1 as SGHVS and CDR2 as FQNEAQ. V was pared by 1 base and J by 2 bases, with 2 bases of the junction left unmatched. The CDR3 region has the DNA TGTGCCAGCAGCTTAGAACGGGGGGCCTACGAGCAGTACTTC. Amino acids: CASSLERGAYEQYF.

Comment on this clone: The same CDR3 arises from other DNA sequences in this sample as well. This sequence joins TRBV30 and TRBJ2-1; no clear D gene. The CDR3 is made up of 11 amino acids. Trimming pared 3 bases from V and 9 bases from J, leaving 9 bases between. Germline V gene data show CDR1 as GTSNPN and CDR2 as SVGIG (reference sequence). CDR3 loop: CAWSVGGEQFF. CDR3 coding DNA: TGTGCCTGGAGCGTTGGCGGTGAGCAGTTCTTC.

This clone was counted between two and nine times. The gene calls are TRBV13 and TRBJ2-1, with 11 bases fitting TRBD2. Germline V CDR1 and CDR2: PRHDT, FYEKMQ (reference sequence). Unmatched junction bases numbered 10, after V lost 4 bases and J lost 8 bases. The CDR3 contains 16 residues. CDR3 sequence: CASSSLAGGLPDEQFF. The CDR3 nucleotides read TGTGCCAGCAGCTCCTTAGCGGGAGGGCTACCGGATGAGCAGTTCTTC.

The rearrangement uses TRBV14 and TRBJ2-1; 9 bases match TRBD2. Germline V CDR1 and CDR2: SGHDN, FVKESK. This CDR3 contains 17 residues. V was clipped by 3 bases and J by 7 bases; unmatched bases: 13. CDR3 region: CASSHRLAGRSRNEQFF. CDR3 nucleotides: TGTGCCAGCAGCCATCGGCTAGCGGGAAGATCGAGGAATGAGCAGTTCTTC.

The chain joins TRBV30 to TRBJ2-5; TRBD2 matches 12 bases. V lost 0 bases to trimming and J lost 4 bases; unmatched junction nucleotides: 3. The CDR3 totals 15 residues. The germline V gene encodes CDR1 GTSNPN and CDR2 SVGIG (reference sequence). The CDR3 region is CAWSVRLAGVETQYF. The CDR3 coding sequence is TGTGCCTGGAGTGTACGACTAGCGGGAGTAGAGACCCAGTACTTC.

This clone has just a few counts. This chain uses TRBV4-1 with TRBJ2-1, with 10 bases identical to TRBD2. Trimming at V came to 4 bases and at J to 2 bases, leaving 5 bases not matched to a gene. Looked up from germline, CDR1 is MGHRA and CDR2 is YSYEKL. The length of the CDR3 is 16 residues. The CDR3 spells CASSPESGGAYNEQFF. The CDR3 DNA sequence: TGCGCCAGCAGCCCGGAGAGCGGGGGGGCCTACAATGAGCAGTTCTTC.

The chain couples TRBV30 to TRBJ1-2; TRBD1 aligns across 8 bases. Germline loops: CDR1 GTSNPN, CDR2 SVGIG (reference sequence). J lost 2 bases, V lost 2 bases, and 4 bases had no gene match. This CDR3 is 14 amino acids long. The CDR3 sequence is CAWSRWTGNYGYTF. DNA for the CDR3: TGTGCCTGGAGTAGATGGACAGGGAACTATGGCTACACCTTC.

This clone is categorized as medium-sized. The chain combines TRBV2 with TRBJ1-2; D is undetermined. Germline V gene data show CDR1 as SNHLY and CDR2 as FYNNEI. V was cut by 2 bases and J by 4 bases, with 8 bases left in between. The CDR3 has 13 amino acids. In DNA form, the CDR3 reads TGTGCCAGCAGTGAAAGCGGGGTCTATGGCTACACCTTC. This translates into CASSESGVYGYTF.

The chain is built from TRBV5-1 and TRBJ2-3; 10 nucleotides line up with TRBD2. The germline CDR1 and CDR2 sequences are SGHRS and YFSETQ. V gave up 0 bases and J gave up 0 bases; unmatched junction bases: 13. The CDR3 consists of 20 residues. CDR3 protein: CASSLGTSGQQSSSTDTQYF. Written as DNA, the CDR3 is TGCGCCAGCAGCTTGGGGACTAGCGGCCAACAATCCTCTAGCACAGATACGCAGTATTTT.

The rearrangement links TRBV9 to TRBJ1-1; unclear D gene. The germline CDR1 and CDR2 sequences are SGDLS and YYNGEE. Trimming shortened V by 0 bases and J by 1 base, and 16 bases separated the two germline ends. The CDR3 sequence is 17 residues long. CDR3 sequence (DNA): TGTGCCAGCAGCGTAGCCCCCCTATTACAGAGGAACACTGAAGCTTTCTTT. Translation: CASSVAPLLQRNTEAFF.

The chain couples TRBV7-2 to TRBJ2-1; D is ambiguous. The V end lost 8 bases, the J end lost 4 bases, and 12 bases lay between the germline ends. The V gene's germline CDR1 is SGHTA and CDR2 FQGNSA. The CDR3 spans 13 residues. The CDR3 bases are TGTGCCAGCTCAAGCTCCTTTTACAATGAGCAGTTCTTC. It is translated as CASSSSFYNEQFF.

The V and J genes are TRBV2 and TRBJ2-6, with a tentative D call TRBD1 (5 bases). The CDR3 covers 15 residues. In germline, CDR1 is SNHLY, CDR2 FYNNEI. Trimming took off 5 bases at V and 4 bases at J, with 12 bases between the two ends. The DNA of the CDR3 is TGTGCCAGCAGTTTTACAGGCGCCGGGGCCAACGTCCTGACTTTC. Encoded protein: CASSFTGAGANVLTF.

CDR3 sequence: CSVPKGQTFPGYTF. The CDR3 nucleotides read TGCAGCGTGCCAAAGGGACAGACCTTTCCTGGCTACACCTTC. The chain has TRBV29-1 and TRBJ1-2, with 7 bases identical to TRBD1. The CDR3 covers 14 residues. Germline values: CDR1 SQVTM, CDR2 ANQGSEA. The J segment lost 7 bases and the V segment lost 6 bases, leaving 14 bases of the junction unmatched.

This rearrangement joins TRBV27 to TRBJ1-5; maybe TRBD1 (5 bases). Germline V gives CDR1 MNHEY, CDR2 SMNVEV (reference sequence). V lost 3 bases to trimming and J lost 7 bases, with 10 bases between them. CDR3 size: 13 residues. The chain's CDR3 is CASSLGGDQPQHF. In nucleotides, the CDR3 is TGTGCCAGCAGTTTGGGAGGGGACCAGCCCCAGCATTTT.

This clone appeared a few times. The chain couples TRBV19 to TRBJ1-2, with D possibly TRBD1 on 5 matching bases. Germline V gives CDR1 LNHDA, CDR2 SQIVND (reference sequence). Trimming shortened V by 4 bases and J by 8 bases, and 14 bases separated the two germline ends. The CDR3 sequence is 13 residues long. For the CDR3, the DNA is TGTGCCAGTAGTACTAAGGCAGGGTTGGGCTACACCTTC. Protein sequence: CASSTKAGLGYTF.

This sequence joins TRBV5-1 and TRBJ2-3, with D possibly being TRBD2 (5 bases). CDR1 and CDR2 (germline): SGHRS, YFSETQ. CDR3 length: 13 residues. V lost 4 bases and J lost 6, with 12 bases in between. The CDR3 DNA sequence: TGCGCCAGCAGCGTACTAGACGGGGATACGCAGTATTTT. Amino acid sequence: CASSVLDGDTQYF.

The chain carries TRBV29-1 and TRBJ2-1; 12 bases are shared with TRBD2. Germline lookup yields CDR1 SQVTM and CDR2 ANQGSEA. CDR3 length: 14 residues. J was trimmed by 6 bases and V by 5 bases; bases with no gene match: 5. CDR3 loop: CSVNGLAGINEQFF. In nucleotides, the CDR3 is TGCAGCGTTAACGGACTAGCGGGAATCAATGAGCAGTTCTTC.

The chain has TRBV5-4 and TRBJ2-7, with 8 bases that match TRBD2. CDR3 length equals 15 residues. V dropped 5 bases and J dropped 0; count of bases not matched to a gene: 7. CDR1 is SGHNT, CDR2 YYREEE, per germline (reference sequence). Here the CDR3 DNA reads TGTGCCAGCAGTTTTGCGGGAGGAACCTCCTACGAGCAGTACTTC. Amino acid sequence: CASSFAGGTSYEQYF. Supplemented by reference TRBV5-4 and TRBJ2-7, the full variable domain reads ETGVTQSPTHLIKTRGQQVTLRCSSQSGHNTVSWYQQALGQGPQFIFQYYREEENGRGNFPPRFSGLQFPNYSSELNVNALELDDSALYLCASSFAGGTSYEQYFGPGTRLTVT.

Here the CDR3 DNA reads TGTGCCAGCAGTGAAATCGGTCTGTTTGCCCAGGGGGTGAACACTGAAGCTTTCTTT. The encoded protein is CASSEIGLFAQGVNTEAFF. The rearrangement joins TRBV6-1 to TRBJ1-1; 7 bases map to TRBD1. V shed 2 bases and J 0 bases; nucleotides not matched to a gene: 15. Germline V gene lookup returns CDR1 MNHNS and CDR2 SASEGT. The CDR3 totals 19 residues.

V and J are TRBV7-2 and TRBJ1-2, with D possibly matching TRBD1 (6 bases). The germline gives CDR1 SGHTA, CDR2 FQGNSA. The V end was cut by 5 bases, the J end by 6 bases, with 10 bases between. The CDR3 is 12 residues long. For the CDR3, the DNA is TGTGCCAGCAGCAGGGACAAGCATGGCTACACCTTC. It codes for CASSRDKHGYTF.

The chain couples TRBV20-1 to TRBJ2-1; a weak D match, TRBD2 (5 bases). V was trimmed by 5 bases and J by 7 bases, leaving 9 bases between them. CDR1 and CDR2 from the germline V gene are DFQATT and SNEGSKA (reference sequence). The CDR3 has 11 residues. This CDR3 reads CSARTENEQFF. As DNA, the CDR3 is TGCAGTGCTCGGACTGAAAATGAGCAGTTCTTC.

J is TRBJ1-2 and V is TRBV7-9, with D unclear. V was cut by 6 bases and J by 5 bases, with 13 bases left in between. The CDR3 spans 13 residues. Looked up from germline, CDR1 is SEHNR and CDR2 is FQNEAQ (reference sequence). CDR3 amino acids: CASSHSGAYGYTF. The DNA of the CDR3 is TGTGCCAGCAGTCATTCAGGCGCTTATGGCTACACCTTC.

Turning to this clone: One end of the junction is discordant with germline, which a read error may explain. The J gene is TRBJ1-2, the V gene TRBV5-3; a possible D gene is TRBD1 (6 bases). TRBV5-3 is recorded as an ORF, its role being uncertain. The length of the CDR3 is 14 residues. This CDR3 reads CARSLPGAGRGYPF. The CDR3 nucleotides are TGTGCCAGAAGCTTGCCAGGGGCTGGTCGAGGCTACCCCTTC.

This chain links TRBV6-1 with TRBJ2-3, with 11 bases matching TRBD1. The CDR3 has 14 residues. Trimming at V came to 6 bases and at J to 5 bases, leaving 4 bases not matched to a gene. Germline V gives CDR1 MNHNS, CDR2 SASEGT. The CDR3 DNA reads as TGTGCCAGCAGCGGGACAGGGGGGGGAGATACGCAGTATTTT. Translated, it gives CASSGTGGGDTQYF.

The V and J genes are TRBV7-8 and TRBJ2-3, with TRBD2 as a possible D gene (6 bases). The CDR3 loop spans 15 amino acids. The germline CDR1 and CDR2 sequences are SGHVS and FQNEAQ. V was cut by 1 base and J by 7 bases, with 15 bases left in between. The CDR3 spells CASSLEGLPMYTQYF. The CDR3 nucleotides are TGTGCCAGCAGCTTAGAGGGACTTCCAATGTATACGCAGTATTTT.